The 17 T cell receptor beta chains in this list originate from one sample, sequenced in a study of technical replicates of blood from several donors. The data were produced by immunoSEQ multiplex PCR, yet TCRdb's version contains in-frame clones alone and is incomplete. The sample records roughly 90,000 clones, 85% to 95% being singletons. Sequenced input: T cells isolated from PBMCs. These receptors all come from a human donor in good health.

The CDR3 DNA reads TGTGCCAGCAGCAACCTCATTAGCGGATCGGCAGATACGCAGTATTTT. It is translated as CASSNLISGSADTQYF. The rearrangement joins TRBV21-1 to TRBJ2-3; the tabulated D call, TRBD2, remains unverified against the DNA. TRBV21-1 is marked as a pseudogene. The CDR3 has 16 amino acids.

This clone appeared a single time. The chain combines TRBV29-1 with TRBJ2-7, with TRBD1 as a possible D gene (5 bases). There are 12 residues in the CDR3. Germline V lookup: CDR1 SQVTM, CDR2 ANQGSEA. The V end lost 8 bases, the J end lost 1 base, and 12 bases lay between the germline ends. CDR3 region: CSTRDSSYEQYF. CDR3 sequence (DNA): TGCAGCACCCGTGACAGTTCCTACGAGCAGTACTTC.

V is TRBV30 and J is TRBJ2-1; D may be TRBD1 (5 bases). Trimming pared 3 bases from V and 6 bases from J, leaving 15 bases between. This CDR3 comprises 14 residues. Looked up from germline, CDR1 is GTSNPN and CDR2 is SVGIG (reference sequence). CDR3 loop: CAWRGVIIANEQFF. CDR3 DNA sequence: TGTGCCTGGAGAGGGGTCATCATAGCCAATGAGCAGTTCTTC.

This clone was seen once. This sequence joins TRBV4-1 and TRBJ1-4, with 8 bases that match TRBD1. In germline, CDR1 is MGHRA, CDR2 YSYEKL. CDR3 size: 16 residues. V lost 4 bases and J lost 4; bases outside the gene matches: 8. CDR3: CASSLGDRGGNEKLFF. The CDR3 nucleotides read TGCGCCAGCAGCCTAGGCGACAGGGGAGGTAATGAAAAACTGTTTTTT.

J is TRBJ2-7 and V is TRBV6-6; 7 bases fit TRBD2. The germline CDR1 and CDR2 sequences are MNHNY and SVGAGI (reference sequence). Losses at the gene ends were 6 bases for V and 0 bases for J; bases not matched to a gene: 11. This CDR3 has 16 residues. This CDR3 reads CASRPTPGGNSYEQYF. DNA for the CDR3: TGTGCCAGCAGACCGACTCCGGGAGGCAACTCCTACGAGCAGTACTTC.

The chain joins TRBV29-1 to TRBJ1-1; D remains ambiguous. This CDR3 has 12 amino acids. Between the trimmed V and J ends, which lost 4 bases and 2 bases, there was a span of 8 bases. CDR1 is SQVTM and CDR2 is ANQGSEA in the germline V gene. The CDR3 DNA follows: TGCAGCGTTGTTCGCAGAAACACTGAAGCTTTCTTT. Its protein product is CSVVRRNTEAFF.

The CDR3 sequence: CASSLSGDASTDTQYF. In nucleotides, the CDR3 is TGCGCCAGCAGCTTAAGCGGGGACGCGAGCACAGATACGCAGTATTTT. The genes are TRBV5-1 and TRBJ2-3, with 7 bases identical to TRBD2. Germline CDR1 is SGHRS and CDR2 is YFSETQ. The CDR3 runs 16 residues. The V segment lost 2 bases and the J segment 0 bases; nucleotides outside the gene matches: 6.

This sequence joins TRBV19 and TRBJ2-3, with TRBD2 as a possible D gene (6 bases). Deletions cut 1 base from V and 0 bases from J, with 14 bases between. The CDR3 covers 17 residues. Germline V gives CDR1 LNHDA, CDR2 SQIVND (reference sequence). CDR3 nucleotide sequence: TGTGCCAGTAGTATAGCGGAGGGCCCCCCTAGCACAGATACGCAGTATTTT. Translating it yields CASSIAEGPPSTDTQYF. The entire variable domain, with the rest obtained from reference TRBV19 and TRBJ2-3, is as follows: DGGITQSPKYLFRKEGQNVTLSCEQNLNHDAMYWYRQDPGQGLRLIYYSQIVNDFQKGDIAEGYSVSREKKESFPLTVTSAQKNPTAFYLCASSIAEGPPSTDTQYFGPGTRLTVL.

The rearrangement joins TRBV7-6 to TRBJ2-7; 10 positions agree with TRBD2. With V trimmed by 4 bases and J by 5 bases, 8 bases remained unmatched. The CDR3 spans 15 residues. Germline lookup yields CDR1 SGHVS and CDR2 FNYEAQ. The CDR3 loop reads CASSSGSGGADEQYF. For the CDR3, the DNA is TGTGCCAGCAGCTCCGGAAGCGGGGGGGCCGACGAGCAGTACTTC.

The chain couples TRBV7-3 to TRBJ1-6; the D gene is possibly TRBD1 (6 bases). The CDR3 consists of 15 residues. Trimming stripped 7 bases from V and 0 bases from J, with 10 bases between. Germline values: CDR1 SGHTA, CDR2 FQGTGA. The CDR3: CASKGEGSYNSPLHF. In nucleotides, the CDR3 is TGTGCCAGCAAGGGGGAGGGCTCCTATAATTCACCCCTCCACTTT.

There are a few counts of this clone. The chain uses TRBV7-6 and TRBJ2-4, with D hard to call. The V gene's germline CDR1 is SGHVS and CDR2 FNYEAQ. The V gene lost 5 bases and the J gene lost 0 bases, with 14 bases spanning the gap. CDR3 length: 16 residues. The CDR3 DNA reads as TGTGCCAGCAGCCCCCGCTTGAGTCTAGCCAAAAACATTCAGTACTTC. Translation: CASSPRLSLAKNIQYF.

This clone was counted a few times. The chain is built from TRBV30 and TRBJ1-1; no clear D. V was clipped by 7 bases and J by 1 base, with 13 bases between them. CDR1 and CDR2 from the germline V gene are GTSNPN and SVGIG (reference sequence). The CDR3 runs to 13 residues. DNA of the CDR3: TGTGCCTCCTCGGACGGGAGGAACACTGAAGCTTTCTTT. This encodes CASSDGRNTEAFF.

J is TRBJ2-2 and V is TRBV4-1; a possible D gene is TRBD2 (5 bases). V lost 2 bases, J lost 8 bases, and 15 bases lay in between. Germline V gene sequence: CDR1 MGHRA, CDR2 YSYEKL. CDR3 size: 15 residues. The CDR3 spells CASSQPVSGSGELFF. The CDR3 nucleotides are TGCGCCAGCAGCCAACCAGTATCGGGGAGTGGGGAGCTGTTTTTT.

V usage is TRBV5-5 and J usage is TRBJ1-5; 7 bases line up with TRBD1. The length of the CDR3 is 14 residues. V trimming: 3 bases; J trimming: 7 bases; junction bases outside the gene matches: 7. Per germline, CDR1 SGHKS and CDR2 YYEKEE (reference sequence). CDR3 in DNA: TGTGCCAGCAGCTCTAGGACAGGTGAGCAGCCCCAGCATTTT. It specifies CASSSRTGEQPQHF.

CDR3 nucleotide sequence: TGTGCCAGCAGAAGGGGCAGGAATGTTGCTGAAGCTTTCTTT. Residues: CASRRGRNVAEAFF. The chain uses TRBV6-5 and TRBJ1-1; D might be TRBD1 (5 bases). Trimming left V 6 bases short and J 6 bases short, with 17 bases between. CDR1 is MNHEY and CDR2 is SVGAGI in the germline V gene. The CDR3 has 14 residues.

The V gene is TRBV7-9, the J gene TRBJ1-1; TRBD1 matches at 7 bases. V trimming: 4 bases; J trimming: 11 bases; junction bases outside the gene matches: 4. CDR3 size: 11 residues. The germline CDR1 and CDR2 sequences are SEHNR and FQNEAQ (reference sequence). CDR3 nucleotides: TGTGCCAGCAGCTCCGACAGGGTGGCTTTCTTT. Residues: CASSSDRVAFF.

This chain links TRBV7-9 with TRBJ1-1; possibly TRBD1 for D (6 bases). Trimming left V 1 base short and J 2 bases short, with 11 bases between. The CDR3 runs to 15 residues. The germline gives CDR1 SEHNR, CDR2 FQNEAQ (reference sequence). Here the CDR3 DNA reads TGTGCCAGCAGCTTAGAAACAGGGATCAACACTGAAGCTTTCTTT. Its protein product is CASSLETGINTEAFF.